The next 12 T cell receptor beta chains were all read from a single sample in a study of cytomegalovirus exposure and HLA in healthy donors. Both 60 Vbeta primers and 13 Jbeta primers went into the PCR. TCRdb keeps only in-frame clones here, not all; method: immunoSEQ multiplex PCR. The sample yields roughly 130,000 clones, 75% to 85% seen once. Sequencing used PBMCs. The receptors here all came from a woman aged 35 to 49 in good health and CMV-seropositive.

The sample holds a few counts of this clone. The J gene is TRBJ1-2, the V gene TRBV6-5; TRBD1 agrees at 9 bases. Germline CDR1 is MNHEY and CDR2 is SVGAGI. The V segment lost 7 bases and the J segment 2 bases; nucleotides outside the gene matches: 8. This CDR3 region has 15 residues. DNA of the CDR3: TGTGCCAGCACCAACAGGGGGCGGATAAACTATGGCTACACCTTC. Protein product: CASTNRGRINYGYTF.

This rearrangement joins TRBV5-1 to TRBJ1-6, with 9 positions matching TRBD1. The germline CDR1 and CDR2 sequences are SGHRS and YFSETQ. Trimming took 3 bases from V and 8 from J; bases not matched to a gene: 6. CDR3 length equals 15 residues. The CDR3 reads CASSSGQGWDSPLHF. CDR3 sequence (DNA): TGCGCCAGCAGCTCGGGACAGGGATGGGATTCACCCCTCCACTTT.

This sequence joins TRBV10-3 and TRBJ2-5; the D gene is possibly TRBD1 (6 bases). Between the trimmed V and J ends, which lost 6 bases and 5 bases, there was a span of 16 bases. The CDR3 length is 14 residues. Per germline, CDR1 ENHRY and CDR2 SYGVKD. CDR3 loop: CAISAHPGEETQYF. CDR3 coding DNA: TGTGCCATCAGCGCGCATCCAGGGGAGGAGACCCAGTACTTC.

J is TRBJ2-1 and V is TRBV7-8; 8 bases map to TRBD2. CDR1 is SGHVS, CDR2 FQNEAQ, per germline. Losses at the gene ends were 5 bases for V and 5 bases for J; bases not matched to a gene: 11. This CDR3 region has 16 residues. The CDR3 protein is CASSPPGGAVHNEQFF. CDR3 sequence (DNA): TGTGCCAGCAGCCCACCCGGGGGGGCAGTCCACAATGAGCAGTTCTTC.

The J gene is TRBJ1-4, the V gene TRBV11-2; the match to TRBD1 covers 8 bases. With V trimmed by 0 bases and J by 7 bases, 1 base remained unmatched. The CDR3 length is 14 residues. CDR1 is SGHAT and CDR2 is FQNNGV in the germline V gene. The CDR3 protein is CASSLDRGREKLFF. CDR3 DNA sequence: TGTGCCAGCAGCTTAGACAGGGGGCGTGAAAAACTGTTTTTT.

This rearrangement joins TRBV28 to TRBJ2-2; TRBD2 matches at 9 bases. Germline V gene sequence: CDR1 MDHEN, CDR2 SYDVKM. Germline trimming cut 7 bases from V and 0 bases from J; bases unmatched to any gene: 12. The CDR3 runs to 18 residues. The CDR3 DNA reads TGTGCCAGCATCCCCGGGGGCGCGGGAGGGCCGAACACCGGGGAGCTGTTTTTT. Protein sequence: CASIPGGAGGPNTGELFF.

The gene calls are TRBV28 and TRBJ1-2; no clear D gene. V was pared by 4 bases and J by 12 bases, with 21 bases between. The CDR3 is 14 amino acids. CDR1 is MDHEN, CDR2 SYDVKM, per germline. The CDR3 sequence is CASSSGDLNLAHTF. The DNA for the CDR3 is TGTGCCAGCAGTTCCGGAGACCTTAATCTGGCCCACACCTTC.

This rearrangement joins TRBV7-6 to TRBJ2-2; 9 bases match TRBD2. The junction had 4 bases not matched to a gene; V was cut back by 4 bases and J by 1 base. This CDR3 is 16 amino acids long. Germline lookup yields CDR1 SGHVS and CDR2 FNYEAQ. CDR3 bases: TGTGCCAGCAGCTCACAAGCGGGGGGGAACACCGGGGAGCTGTTTTTT. Translation gives CASSSQAGGNTGELFF. The variable domain in full, completed from reference TRBV7-6 and TRBJ2-2, reads GAGVSQSPRYKVTKRGQDVALRCDPISGHVSLYWYRQALGQGPEFLTYFNYEAQQDKSGLPNDRFSAERPEGSISTLTIQRTEQRDSAMYRCASSSQAGGNTGELFFGEGSRLTVL.

This clone is a singleton in its sample. The chain joins TRBV7-2 to TRBJ1-4, with a weak D call TRBD1 (6 bases). V was pared by 5 bases and J by 5 bases, with 12 bases between. Germline V gene data show CDR1 as SGHTA and CDR2 as FQGNSA. This CDR3 has 14 amino acids. Here the CDR3 reads CASSPTGPNEKLFF. CDR3 sequence (DNA): TGTGCCAGCAGCCCGACAGGCCCCAATGAAAAACTGTTTTTT. The full variable domain, with the rest looked up from reference TRBV7-2 and TRBJ1-4, is GAGVSQSPSNKVTEKGKDVELRCDPISGHTALYWYRQSLGQGLEFLIYFQGNSAPDKSGLPSDRFSAERTGGSVSTLTIQRTQQEDSAVYLCASSPTGPNEKLFFGSGTQLSVL.

J is TRBJ2-7 and V is TRBV7-2; TRBD1 agrees at 7 bases. CDR1 and CDR2 (germline): SGHTA, FQGNSA. There are 13 residues in the CDR3. Losses at the gene ends were 4 bases for V and 3 bases for J; bases not matched to a gene: 3. The CDR3, as DNA: TGTGCCAGCAGCTCAGGGGGTGTCTACGAGCAGTACTTC. Translating it yields CASSSGGVYEQYF. Filled out from reference TRBV7-2 and TRBJ2-7, the complete variable domain reads GAGVSQSPSNKVTEKGKDVELRCDPISGHTALYWYRQSLGQGLEFLIYFQGNSAPDKSGLPSDRFSAERTGGSVSTLTIQRTQQEDSAVYLCASSSGGVYEQYFGPGTRLTVT.

V is TRBV19 and J is TRBJ2-2, with 8 bases fitting TRBD1. CDR3 size: 16 residues. Germline V gene sequence: CDR1 LNHDA, CDR2 SQIVND (reference sequence). V lost 2 bases, J lost 0 bases, and 2 bases stayed unmatched. CDR3 protein: CASSIQGASNTGELFF. The CDR3 nucleotides read TGTGCCAGTAGTATACAGGGGGCCTCGAACACCGGGGAGCTGTTTTTT.

The J gene is TRBJ1-4, the V gene TRBV2; 7 bases are shared with TRBD1. There are 16 residues in the CDR3. Trimming cost V 2 bases and J 5 bases; bases outside gene matches: 8. CDR1 is SNHLY and CDR2 is FYNNEI in the germline V gene. CDR3 in amino acids: CASSERGGAGNEKLFF. The DNA for the CDR3 is TGTGCCAGCAGTGAAAGAGGGGGCGCTGGGAATGAAAAACTGTTTTTT.